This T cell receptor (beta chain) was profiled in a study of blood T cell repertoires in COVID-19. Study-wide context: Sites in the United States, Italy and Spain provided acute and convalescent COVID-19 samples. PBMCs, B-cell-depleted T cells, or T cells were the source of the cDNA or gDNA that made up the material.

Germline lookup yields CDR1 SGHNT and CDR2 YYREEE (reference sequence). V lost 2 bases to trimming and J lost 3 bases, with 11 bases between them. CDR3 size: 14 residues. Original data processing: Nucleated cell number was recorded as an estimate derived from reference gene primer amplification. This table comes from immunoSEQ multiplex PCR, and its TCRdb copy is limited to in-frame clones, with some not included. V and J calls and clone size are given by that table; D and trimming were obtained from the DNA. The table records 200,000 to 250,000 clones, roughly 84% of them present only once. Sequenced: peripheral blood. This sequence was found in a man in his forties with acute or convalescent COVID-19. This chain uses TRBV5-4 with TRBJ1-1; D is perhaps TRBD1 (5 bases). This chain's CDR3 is CASSFRGGYTEAFF. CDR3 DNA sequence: TGTGCCAGCAGCTTTCGGGGGGGGTACACTGAAGCTTTCTTT.